The entry below gives a single T cell receptor beta chain sequence along with its context. CDR1 is MDHEN, CDR2 SYDVKM, per germline. Trimming shortened V by 5 bases and J by 2 bases, and 9 bases separated the two germline ends. The CDR3 is 13 residues long. The data were obtained in a study of patients and donors after allogeneic stem cell transplantation. MiXCR was run by TCRdb on the RT-PCR reads, yielding one entry per CDR3 protein. The sample includes 150,000 to 200,000 distinct CDR3 sequences, 41% of them seen just once. The material sequenced was blood, either unsorted or a sorted T cell fraction (not recorded which). This clonotype was obtained from a human donor who was either an allogeneic HSCT recipient or a stem cell or donor lymphocyte infusion donor (not recorded which). It is not recorded whose cells these are; they may come from a transplant donor. The chain combines TRBV28 with TRBJ2-5; D unresolved. In DNA, the CDR3 is TGTGCCAGCAGTCTACCCCCTCAAGAGACCCAGTACTTC. It encodes CASSLPPQETQYF.